The next 17 T cell receptor beta chains were all read from a single sample in a study of technical replicates of blood from several donors. Using immunoSEQ multiplex PCR, the repertoire was profiled, and TCRdb retains in-frame clones only, with some absent. The sample records tens of thousands of clones, 80% to 95% being singletons. The sequenced material came from PBMCs. These receptors came from a human donor in good health. Some clones in this sample may be carry-over from other donors' samples.

A single count supports this clone. V and J are TRBV6-6 and TRBJ1-5; 8 nucleotides agree with TRBD1. This CDR3 has 15 amino acids. The V gene's germline CDR1 is MNHNY and CDR2 SVGAGI (reference sequence). Trimming cost V 6 bases and J 6 bases; bases outside gene matches: 10. The DNA for the CDR3 is TGTGCCAGCAGGTACGCGGGACAGGAAATTCAGCCCCAGCATTTT. Amino acids: CASRYAGQEIQPQHF.

This chain links TRBV18 with TRBJ2-5, with TRBD1 matching 7 bases. Per the germline V gene, CDR1 is KGHSH and CDR2 is LQKENI. The CDR3 runs to 14 residues. The ends lost 4 bases at V and 3 bases at J; junction bases unmatched: 5. CDR3 DNA: TGTGCCAGCTCACACGTTACAGGGGAAGAGACCCAGTACTTC. It is translated as CASSHVTGEETQYF.

The V call is TRBV21-1, the J call TRBJ2-1; TRBD1 is the table's D call, not checked against the DNA. TRBV21-1 is noted as a pseudogene. This CDR3 has 17 residues. Here the CDR3 DNA reads TGTGCCAGCAGCAAAGAGTCACGGGACAGGGATTACAATGAGCAGTTCTTC. Its translation: CASSKESRDRDYNEQFF.

V gene TRBV21-1 combines with J gene TRBJ2-2; TRBD1 is taken as the D call from the table, unchecked against the DNA. TRBV21-1 is given as a pseudogene. The CDR3 is 17 amino acids. The CDR3 sequence is CASSSEIGTGGTGELFF. CDR3 coding DNA: TGTGCCAGCAGCTCCGAGATAGGGACAGGTGGGACCGGGGAGCTGTTTTTT.

This clone has just one count. The V call is TRBV7-9, the J call TRBJ1-1; maybe TRBD1 (5 bases). V gave up 1 base and J gave up 4 bases, with 10 bases separating them. Per germline, CDR1 SEHNR and CDR2 FQNEAQ (reference sequence). The CDR3 covers 14 residues. CDR3 region: CASSLGGAGTEAFF. The CDR3 DNA is TGTGCCAGCAGCTTAGGGGGCGCAGGCACTGAAGCTTTCTTT.

CDR3 coding DNA: TGTGCCAGTAGTGATACAGGGGGACTAGCCAAAAACATTCAGTACTTC. The encoded protein is CASSDTGGLAKNIQYF. The chain has TRBV19 and TRBJ2-4, with 8 nucleotides matching TRBD1. V lost 5 bases and J lost 0; bases outside the gene matches: 6. The CDR3 covers 16 residues. The germline V gene encodes CDR1 LNHDA and CDR2 SQIVND (reference sequence).

This chain uses TRBV18 with TRBJ2-7; 9 bases agree with TRBD1. The junction had 4 bases not matched to a gene; V was cut back by 0 bases and J by 4 bases. This CDR3 has 15 residues. The V gene's germline CDR1 is KGHSH and CDR2 LQKENI. For the CDR3, the DNA is TGTGCCAGCTCACCACCGACAGGGGGTCGGTACGAGCAGTACTTC. Encoded protein: CASSPPTGGRYEQYF.

This sequence joins TRBV5-4 and TRBJ2-1; 14 nucleotides match TRBD2. The V gene's germline CDR1 is SGHNT and CDR2 YYREEE (reference sequence). Trimming took 6 bases from V and 12 from J; bases not matched to a gene: 11. This CDR3 is built from 15 residues. CDR3 nucleotides: TGTGCCAGCACCCGGACTAGCGGGAGGCCGGAGGGGCAGTTCTTC. Translating gives CASTRTSGRPEGQFF.

The J gene is TRBJ1-1, the V gene TRBV6-5; TRBD1 agrees at 7 bases. V was clipped by 4 bases and J by 4 bases; unmatched bases: 6. Germline V gene data show CDR1 as MNHEY and CDR2 as SVGAGI. The CDR3 is made up of 14 amino acids. Written as DNA, the CDR3 is TGTGCCAGCAGTTCAACTTCAGGGGGCACTGAAGCTTTCTTT. It codes for CASSSTSGGTEAFF.

J is TRBJ2-7 and V is TRBV5-4, with 11 bases aligning to TRBD2. Germline loops: CDR1 SGHNT, CDR2 YYREEE (reference sequence). The CDR3 is 15 residues long. Trimming took 3 bases from V and 0 from J; bases not matched to a gene: 2. CDR3 coding DNA: TGTGCCAGCAGCTCTAGCGGGGGGAACTCCTACGAGCAGTACTTC. Amino acids: CASSSSGGNSYEQYF.

The rearrangement joins TRBV5-6 to TRBJ2-4, with a tentative D call TRBD1 (6 bases). There are 17 residues in the CDR3. Germline V gene sequence: CDR1 SGHDT, CDR2 YYEEEE. The V end was cut by 2 bases, the J end by 0 bases, with 15 bases between. This CDR3 reads CASSFPPRGQAKNIQYF. The CDR3 DNA follows: TGTGCCAGCAGCTTCCCACCCCGGGGACAAGCCAAAAACATTCAGTACTTC. Based on the CDR3 plus reference TRBV5-6 and TRBJ2-4, the full variable domain is DAGVTQSPTHLIKTRGQQVTLRCSPKSGHDTVSWYQQALGQGPQFIFQYYEEEERQRGNFPDRFSGHQFPNYSSELNVNALLLGDSALYLCASSFPPRGQAKNIQYFGAGTRLSVL.

The V gene is TRBV14, the J gene TRBJ2-6; TRBD1 aligns across 10 bases. V lost 5 bases, J lost 0 bases, and 7 bases stayed unmatched. CDR1 is SGHDN and CDR2 is FVKESK in the germline V gene. The CDR3 totals 18 residues. The CDR3 bases are TGTGCCAGCAGCTCCCGGACAGGGGGAAGCTCTGGGGCCAACGTCCTGACTTTC. Translating it yields CASSSRTGGSSGANVLTF.

In its sample, this clone was seen once. The V gene is TRBV5-1, the J gene TRBJ2-1; TRBD2 is a possible D gene (6 bases). CDR3 length: 16 residues. The ends were cut back, 0 bases at V and 7 bases at J, with 17 bases in the middle. Germline V gene data show CDR1 as SGHRS and CDR2 as YFSETQ. The CDR3 region is CASSLAARQEGNEQFF. CDR3 bases: TGCGCCAGCAGCTTGGCCGCCAGGCAGGAGGGGAATGAGCAGTTCTTC.

The J gene is TRBJ1-4, the V gene TRBV27; the match to TRBD1 covers 8 bases. After removal of 3 bases from V and 7 bases from J, the junction contained 10 bases not matched to a gene. CDR3 size: 16 residues. Germline CDR1 reads MNHEY; CDR2 reads SMNVEV (reference sequence). In DNA, the CDR3 is TGTGCCAGCAGTTTGGAGGTTGGAACAGGGGGTGAAAAACTGTTTTTT. It specifies CASSLEVGTGGEKLFF. Full variable domain (rest looked up from reference TRBV27 and TRBJ1-4): EAQVTQNPRYLITVTGKKLTVTCSQNMNHEYMSWYRQDPGLGLRQIYYSMNVEVTDKGDVPEGYKVSRKEKRNFPLILESPSPNQTSLYFCASSLEVGTGGEKLFFGSGTQLSVL.

This chain connects TRBV5-4 to TRBJ2-3; 7 nucleotides agree with TRBD2. The CDR3 is 16 amino acids. Germline CDR1 SGHNT, CDR2 YYREEE (reference sequence). With V trimmed by 0 bases and J by 5 bases, 9 bases remained unmatched. CDR3 loop: CASSLDRGRVGDTQYF. Written as DNA, the CDR3 is TGTGCCAGCAGCTTGGATCGCGGGAGAGTCGGAGATACGCAGTATTTT.

The chain carries TRBV19 and TRBJ1-2; 8 nucleotides agree with TRBD1. Germline trimming cut 6 bases from V and 8 bases from J; bases unmatched to any gene: 14. Germline V gene lookup returns CDR1 LNHDA and CDR2 SQIVND (reference sequence). CDR3 length equals 15 residues. The CDR3 DNA follows: TGTGCCAGTAGCACAGGACAGGGCGGAGTAGGAGGCTACACCTTC. This sequence encodes CASSTGQGGVGGYTF.

The gene calls are TRBV5-1 and TRBJ2-1; TRBD1 agrees at 7 bases. Germline CDR1 and CDR2: SGHRS and YFSETQ. Trimming took 4 bases from V and 8 from J; bases not matched to a gene: 6. The CDR3 spans 13 residues. Written as DNA, the CDR3 is TGCGCCAGCAGCGTTACAGGGGTTGATGAGCAGTTCTTC. It is translated as CASSVTGVDEQFF.